This is a list of T cell receptor beta chains from one sample in a study of CD8 T cells in ankylosing spondylitis. TCRdb passed the 5' RACE reads through MiXCR, listing each CDR3 protein once. Here the sample spans 300,000 to 350,000 distinct CDR3 sequences, roughly 20% being singletons. The sample taken for sequencing was blood, either unsorted or a sorted T cell fraction (not recorded which). Receptors originate from a female donor with ankylosing spondylitis or in good health (not recorded which). Both conserved end residues are part of each CDR3. D genes are given only for firm matches. Clone size is given for some rows only: seen once, a few or many times, or a class if the clone is expanded.

CDR3 protein	CDR3 DNA	V gene	clone size	J gene	CDR3 length	D gene
CASSLLSVSSYNEQFF	TGCGCCAGCAGCTTGTTATCCGTGAGCTCCTACAATGAGCAGTTCTTC	TRBV5-1	many	TRBJ2-1	16	NA
CASKTGGASDTQYF	TGTGCCAGTAAGACAGGGGGCGCATCGGATACGCAGTATTTT	TRBV7-2	NA	TRBJ2-3	14	TRBD1
CASSWGAPGGYTF	TGTGCCAGCAGTTGGGGGGCGCCTGGAGGCTACACCTTC	TRBV6-5	NA	TRBJ1-2	13	NA
CASRGTGPQAFF	TGTGCCAGCAGGGGAACAGGGCCGCAAGCTTTCTTT	TRBV7-9	NA	TRBJ1-1	12	NA
CAIGSSGGKQETQYF	TGTGCCATCGGATCTAGCGGGGGGAAGCAAGAGACCCAGTACTTC	TRBV10-3	NA	TRBJ2-5	15	TRBD2
CASSPDYVHEQFF	TGTGCCAGCAGCCCGGACTATGTACATGAGCAGTTCTTC	TRBV3-1	few	TRBJ2-1	13	NA
CATQRQGQYEQYF	TGTGCCACCCAAAGACAGGGGCAATACGAGCAGTACTTC	TRBV27	many	TRBJ2-7	13	TRBD1
CASSRSWRDNSPLHF	TGCGCCAGCAGTCGGTCCTGGCGGGATAATTCACCCCTCCACTTT	TRBV10-2	NA	TRBJ1-6	15	NA
CAIKEGAQAFF	TGTGCCATCAAGGAGGGGGCGCAGGCTTTCTTT	TRBV10-3	few	TRBJ1-1	11	TRBD1
CASTAGAKGEQYF	TGTGCCAGCACCGCTGGAGCGAAGGGCGAGCAGTACTTC	TRBV27	few	TRBJ2-7	13	NA
CASQDRGNTEAFF	TGTGCCAGCCAAGACAGGGGCAACACTGAAGCTTTCTTT	TRBV12-3/TRBV12-4	NA	TRBJ1-1	13	TRBD1
CASSLGGQIYEQYF	TGTGCCAGCAGCTTGGGGGGACAGATCTACGAGCAGTACTTC	TRBV5-5	few	TRBJ2-7	14	TRBD1
CASSKEIKRGPTDPTYEQYF	TGTGCCAGCAGCAAAGAAATAAAACGAGGGCCGACGGATCCGACCTACGAGCAGTACTTC	TRBV21-1	few	TRBJ2-7	20	NA
CASSGGGSENNEQFF	TGTGCCAGCAGCGGGGGAGGGAGCGAGAACAATGAGCAGTTCTTC	TRBV9	NA	TRBJ2-1	15	TRBD2
CATSRDPGANVLTF	TGTGCCACCAGCAGAGATCCTGGGGCCAACGTCCTGACTTTC	TRBV15	few	TRBJ2-6	14	NA
CAANRGPEETQYF	TGTGCCGCAAATCGCGGGCCAGAAGAGACCCAGTACTTC	TRBV28	NA	TRBJ2-5	13	NA
CASSHVPFRTRYEQYF	TGTGCCAGCAGCCATGTACCCTTCAGGACTCGGTACGAGCAGTACTTC	TRBV4-2	NA	TRBJ2-7	16	NA
CASSLLWQGASYEQYF	TGTGCCAGCAGTTTATTATGGCAGGGGGCATCCTACGAGCAGTACTTC	TRBV28	NA	TRBJ2-7	16	TRBD1
CASSSSMVGYTF	TGTGCCAGCAGTTCCTCGATGGTTGGCTACACCTTC	TRBV12-3/TRBV12-4	NA	TRBJ1-2	12	NA
CASSYRGHHTGELFF	TGTGCCAGCAGTTACCGGGGACACCACACCGGGGAGCTGTTTTTT	TRBV12-3/TRBV12-4	many	TRBJ2-2	15	NA
CSVMQETQYF	TGCAGCGTTATGCAAGAGACCCAGTACTTC	TRBV29-1	many	TRBJ2-5	10	NA
CASSLRASYNEQFF	TGTGCCAGCAGCCTAAGGGCCTCCTACAATGAGCAGTTCTTC	TRBV7-9	many	TRBJ2-1	14	NA
CASRGPGNTIYF	TGTGCCAGCAGGGGACCTGGAAACACCATATATTTT	TRBV5-6	NA	TRBJ1-3	12	NA
CASSFPGRPYEQYF	TGCGCCAGCAGCTTCCCGGGACGCCCTTACGAGCAGTACTTC	TRBV5-1	NA	TRBJ2-7	14	NA
CASSPSRGNTIYF	TGTGCCAGCAGCCCCTCGCGGGGAAACACCATATATTTT	TRBV3-1	once	TRBJ1-3	13	NA
CASSQGEGEIGYEQYF	TGTGCCAGCAGCCAAGGGGAGGGGGAAATCGGCTACGAGCAGTACTTC	TRBV4-2	NA	TRBJ2-7	16	NA